Presented here are 24 T cell receptor beta chains from one specimen sequenced in a study of blood T cell repertoires in COVID-19. Measured with immunoSEQ multiplex PCR; TCRdb has only the in-frame clones, and not every one. The profile shows roughly 200,000 clones, about 84% of them singletons. The sequencing input was PBMCs or T cells enriched from blood (not recorded which). The origin of the receptors is a man aged 40-50 years with acute COVID-19.

This sequence joins TRBV6-4 and TRBJ2-1; 15 bases are a match to TRBD2. Germline-derived CDR1 and CDR2 are MRHNA and SNTAGT. V lost 4 bases and J lost 5; bases outside the gene matches: 3. The CDR3 is 16 amino acids. The CDR3 spells CASSGTSGRANNEQFF. For the CDR3, the DNA is TGTGCCAGCAGTGGGACTAGCGGGAGGGCCAACAATGAGCAGTTCTTC.

The V call is TRBV20-1, the J call TRBJ2-3; 8 bases agree with TRBD2. The CDR3 length is 11 residues. V was pared by 8 bases and J by 6 bases, with 4 bases of the junction left unmatched. Germline V CDR1 and CDR2: DFQATT, SNEGSKA (reference sequence). The DNA for the CDR3 is TGCAGTAGCGGGAGAATTGATACGCAGTATTTT. Its translation: CSSGRIDTQYF.

There are a few counts of this clone. The chain employs TRBV14 and TRBJ1-3; D gene ambiguous. The germline V gene has CDR1 SGHDN and CDR2 FVKESK. CDR3 size: 14 residues. Trimming took 0 bases from V and 4 from J, leaving 7 bases between them. In DNA form, the CDR3 reads TGTGCCAGCAGCCAAGAGATTGCGGGAAACACCATATATTTT. This gives the protein CASSQEIAGNTIYF.

The rearrangement joins TRBV18 to TRBJ1-4; D unclear. In germline, CDR1 is KGHSH, CDR2 LQKENI. Between the trimmed V and J ends, which lost 2 bases and 3 bases, there was a span of 10 bases. This CDR3 is 15 amino acids long. The DNA for the CDR3 is TGTGCCAGCTCACCAGAACTCGAGGCTAATGAAAAACTGTTTTTT. Its translation is CASSPELEANEKLFF.

V usage is TRBV7-9 and J usage is TRBJ2-7, with TRBD2 matching over 7 bases. The CDR3 contains 14 residues. J gave up 0 bases and V 6 bases, and 5 bases lay outside the gene matches. Germline CDR1 reads SEHNR; CDR2 reads FQNEAQ (reference sequence). Here the CDR3 DNA reads TGTGCCAGCAGTCACCCTAGCGGCTCCTACGAGCAGTACTTC. Its translation: CASSHPSGSYEQYF.

The V call is TRBV5-1, the J call TRBJ2-7; TRBD2 aligns across 9 bases. The CDR3 runs 15 residues. Germline CDR1 and CDR2: SGHRS and YFSETQ. The V segment lost 1 base and the J segment 3 bases; nucleotides outside the gene matches: 5. Written as DNA, the CDR3 is TGCGCCAGCAGCTTGACGCCTAGCGGGAACTACGAGCAGTACTTC. Its translation: CASSLTPSGNYEQYF.

This chain uses TRBV7-2 with TRBJ2-5; 8 bases match TRBD2. Trimming took 3 bases from V and 5 from J; bases not matched to a gene: 5. Germline CDR1 SGHTA, CDR2 FQGNSA. This CDR3 comprises 14 residues. CDR3 in DNA: TGTGCCAGCAGCTTCGGAGCGGGAGCTGAGACCCAGTACTTC. This encodes CASSFGAGAETQYF. The variable domain in full, completed from reference TRBV7-2 and TRBJ2-5, reads GAGVSQSPSNKVTEKGKDVELRCDPISGHTALYWYRQSLGQGLEFLIYFQGNSAPDKSGLPSDRFSAERTGGSVSTLTIQRTQQEDSAVYLCASSFGAGAETQYFGPGTRLLVL.

This clone was seen only a few times. This rearrangement joins TRBV10-3 to TRBJ2-7; D gene ambiguous. V gave up 8 bases and J gave up 0 bases, with 11 bases separating them. Germline V gene sequence: CDR1 ENHRY, CDR2 SYGVKD. The CDR3 runs 13 residues. The CDR3 DNA reads TGTGCCATCCTCCACACAGACTCCTACGAGCAGTACTTC. It translates to CAILHTDSYEQYF.

V and J are TRBV7-2 and TRBJ2-2; 10 bases map to TRBD2. Looked up from germline, CDR1 is SGHTA and CDR2 is FQGNSA. J lost 6 bases, V lost 2 bases, and 6 bases had no gene match. The CDR3 covers 16 residues. The CDR3 nucleotides read TGTGCCAGCAGCTTAAAACCGGGACTAGCGCCCGGGGAGCTGTTTTTT. As protein: CASSLKPGLAPGELFF.

The chain employs TRBV19 and TRBJ1-4; 8 nucleotides align to TRBD1. Germline-derived CDR1 and CDR2 are LNHDA and SQIVND (reference sequence). This CDR3 contains 14 residues. With V trimmed by 6 bases and J by 8 bases, 8 bases remained unmatched. CDR3 DNA sequence: TGTGCCAGTAGGACGACAGGGGACCGCGAAAAACTGTTTTTT. Translated, it gives CASRTTGDREKLFF.

The CDR3 reads CASSDQGLGEQYF. CDR3 nucleotide sequence: TGTGCCAGCAGCGATCAGGGGCTTGGGGAGCAGTACTTC. This chain joins TRBV7-9 and TRBJ2-7; tentative D call: TRBD1 (6 bases). V lost 5 bases and J lost 7, with 15 bases in between. The CDR3 has 13 amino acids. Per germline, CDR1 SEHNR and CDR2 FQNEAQ (reference sequence).

V usage is TRBV9 and J usage is TRBJ1-3; 7 bases are shared with TRBD1. The CDR3 has 15 amino acids. The germline CDR1 and CDR2 sequences are SGDLS and YYNGEE. V shed 4 bases, J shed 4 bases, and the junction held 8 bases outside the gene matches. CDR3 DNA sequence: TGTGCCAGCAGCACACGGGGACAGTTCGGAAACACCATATATTTT. It translates to CASSTRGQFGNTIYF.

The rearrangement joins TRBV6-5 to TRBJ2-5; weak D call: TRBD1 (5 bases). CDR1 MNHEY and CDR2 SVGAGI come from the germline V gene. Trimming removed 8 bases at V and 4 bases at J, with 11 bases between. The CDR3 is made up of 12 amino acids. CDR3 sequence (DNA): TGTGCCAGCTTAGGGGCAGGAGAGACCCAGTACTTC. Its protein product is CASLGAGETQYF.

Here the CDR3 DNA reads TGTGCCAGCAGAGACAGGAACACTGAAGCTTTCTTT. It specifies CASRDRNTEAFF. The rearrangement links TRBV25-1 to TRBJ1-1; tentatively, D is TRBD1 (5 bases). V was pared by 6 bases and J by 1 base, with 6 bases between. Germline CDR1 reads MGHDK; CDR2 reads SYGVNS. This CDR3 contains 12 residues.

The J gene is TRBJ1-1, the V gene TRBV18, with 10 bases identical to TRBD1. V lost 2 bases, J lost 11 bases, and 5 bases stayed unmatched. CDR1 is KGHSH and CDR2 is LQKENI in the germline V gene. The CDR3 spans 13 residues. Here the CDR3 reads CASSPGQGGQAFF. CDR3 nucleotide sequence: TGTGCCAGCTCACCAGGACAGGGGGGTCAGGCTTTCTTT.

The chain combines TRBV5-5 with TRBJ2-5; maybe TRBD1 (6 bases). Germline V gives CDR1 SGHKS, CDR2 YYEKEE (reference sequence). The CDR3 extends over 16 amino acids. Trimming took off 4 bases at V and 7 bases at J, with 23 bases between the two ends. CDR3 DNA sequence: TGTGCCAGCAGCCCTGGGACCGGGACAACGTTTCGGACCCAGTACTTC. This codes for CASSPGTGTTFRTQYF.

V is TRBV10-3 and J is TRBJ1-5; the D gene is possibly TRBD1 (5 bases). The CDR3 totals 15 residues. The V gene's germline CDR1 is ENHRY and CDR2 SYGVKD. V was cut by 0 bases and J by 0 bases, with 6 bases left in between. DNA for the CDR3: TGTGCCATCAGTGAGTCGGGGGGTAGCAATCAGCCCCAGCATTTT. Residues: CAISESGGSNQPQHF.

The rearrangement joins TRBV4-1 to TRBJ2-7; unclear D gene. Germline V gene lookup returns CDR1 MGHRA and CDR2 YSYEKL. V was shortened by 0 bases and J by 1 base, with 16 bases between the two germline ends. The CDR3 is 17 amino acids. In DNA, the CDR3 is TGCGCCAGCAGCCAAGACCCCGGGTCTCCATTATCCTACGAGCAGTACTTC. Its protein product is CASSQDPGSPLSYEQYF.

The chain couples TRBV12-1 to TRBJ1-1; TRBD1, the D gene given by the table, was not confirmed from the DNA. TRBV12-1 is a known pseudogene. The CDR3 is 18 amino acids. CDR3 protein: CASSFSGTATQGPTEAFF. CDR3 DNA: TGTGCCAGCAGCTTTTCCGGCACGGCCACTCAGGGTCCCACTGAAGCTTTCTTT.

The V and J genes are TRBV25-1 and TRBJ2-3; 12 bases align to TRBD2. Germline V gene data show CDR1 as MGHDK and CDR2 as SYGVNS. Unmatched junction bases numbered 3, after V lost 8 bases and J lost 0 bases. The CDR3 covers 15 residues. The CDR3 DNA sequence: TGTGCCAGCGTTGGGACTAGCGGGAGCACAGATACGCAGTATTTT. Amino acid sequence: CASVGTSGSTDTQYF.

The chain is built from TRBV30 and TRBJ1-5; tentatively, D is TRBD1 (6 bases). V was shortened by 3 bases and J by 5 bases, with 11 bases between the two germline ends. CDR1 and CDR2 from the germline V gene are GTSNPN and SVGIG (reference sequence). The CDR3 runs 13 residues. CDR3 sequence: CAWSGGGDQPQHF. The CDR3 region has the DNA TGTGCCTGGAGCGGAGGGGGGGATCAGCCCCAGCATTTT.

The rearrangement links TRBV3-1 (or the pseudogene TRBV3-2) to TRBJ2-3, with D maybe TRBD2 (5 bases). This CDR3 comprises 14 residues. Per germline, CDR1 LGHDT and CDR2 YNNKEL (reference sequence). Trimming cost V 4 bases and J 4 bases, with 12 bases left between them. Here the CDR3 reads CASSPGETADTQYF. As DNA, the CDR3 is TGTGCCAGCAGCCCCGGGGAGACCGCAGATACGCAGTATTTT.

The J gene is TRBJ1-2, the V gene TRBV27; D possibly corresponds to TRBD1 (6 bases). CDR1 is MNHEY and CDR2 is SMNVEV in the germline V gene (reference sequence). The length of the CDR3 is 14 residues. Trimming removed 6 bases at V and 7 bases at J, with 18 bases between. CDR3 nucleotides: TGTGCCAGCAGGGGCATACAGGGAAATCGTGGCTACACCTTC. This sequence encodes CASRGIQGNRGYTF.

The chain is built from TRBV27 and TRBJ2-7; TRBD2 matches 7 bases. The ends lost 3 bases at V and 3 bases at J; junction bases unmatched: 2. In germline, CDR1 is MNHEY, CDR2 SMNVEV (reference sequence). This CDR3 has 13 amino acids. CDR3 in amino acids: CASSLAGVYEQYF. The CDR3 DNA is TGTGCCAGCAGTTTGGCGGGAGTCTACGAGCAGTACTTC.